These 17 T cell receptor beta chains share one sample of origin, sequenced in a study of lymphopenia after photon versus proton radiotherapy. Sequencing used immunoSEQ multiplex PCR; TCRdb keeps in-frame clones, though not all of them. The sample includes some 64,000 clones, roughly 87% of them seen just once. This sample comprised peripheral blood, obtained from a patient treated with proton-based radiotherapy. The origin of the receptors is a man older than 75 with esophageal cancer.

V usage is TRBV7-2 and J usage is TRBJ1-1; no firm D call. V dropped 3 bases and J dropped 1 base, with 9 bases sitting between them. There are 14 residues in the CDR3. Per germline, CDR1 SGHTA and CDR2 FQGNSA. In DNA, the CDR3 is TGTGCCAGCAGCTTTTGGCAAGGGAACACTGAAGCTTTCTTT. This codes for CASSFWQGNTEAFF.

The chain recombines TRBV4-2 with TRBJ2-3, with TRBD2 matching 12 bases. The CDR3 totals 17 residues. Per the germline V gene, CDR1 is LGHNA and CDR2 is YNFKEQ. Trimming took 1 base from V and 4 from J; bases not matched to a gene: 6. In nucleotides, the CDR3 is TGTGCCAGCAGCCAAGGACTAGCGGGGGAGATGCCAGATACGCAGTATTTT. Amino acid sequence: CASSQGLAGEMPDTQYF.

J is TRBJ1-6 and V is TRBV9, with 9 positions matching TRBD1. Losses at the gene ends were 4 bases for V and 9 bases for J; bases not matched to a gene: 17. The CDR3 has 18 amino acids. The germline V gene has CDR1 SGDLS and CDR2 YYNGEE. The CDR3, as DNA: TGTGCCAGCAGCCCCCCGGACAGGGGTTTTAGGTTTCCTTCACCCCTCCACTTT. Its translation: CASSPPDRGFRFPSPLHF.

The chain carries TRBV6-5 and TRBJ2-6; possibly TRBD1 for D (6 bases). V was shortened by 6 bases and J by 0 bases, with 9 bases between the two germline ends. From germline, CDR1 is MNHEY and CDR2 SVGAGI. This CDR3 is 15 amino acids long. The CDR3 DNA is TGTGCCAGCAGCCAAGGGGGCTCTGGGGCCAACGTCCTGACTTTC. Its protein is CASSQGGSGANVLTF.

The chain is built from TRBV5-8 and TRBJ1-5, with a weak D call TRBD1 (5 bases). The V and J ends lost 0 bases and 3 bases respectively, with 10 bases between them. Germline loops: CDR1 SGHTS, CDR2 YDEGEE. This CDR3 spans 15 amino acids. The CDR3 loop is CASSLGRQPNQPQHF. In DNA, the CDR3 is TGTGCCAGCAGCTTGGGACGACAGCCCAATCAGCCCCAGCATTTT.

V and J are TRBV18 and TRBJ2-7; TRBD1 aligns across 7 bases. Losses at the gene ends were 3 bases for V and 5 bases for J; bases not matched to a gene: 16. The CDR3 loop spans 17 amino acids. The germline V gene encodes CDR1 KGHSH and CDR2 LQKENI. The CDR3 nucleotides read TGTGCCAGCTCACCTTCTCAAGGACAGGACCCTCTGGACGAGCAGTACTTC. It yields the protein CASSPSQGQDPLDEQYF.

The chain joins TRBV11-2 to TRBJ2-3; D call uncertain. This CDR3 is built from 15 residues. V lost 1 base and J lost 2, with 10 bases in between. Per germline, CDR1 SGHAT and CDR2 FQNNGV. The CDR3 nucleotides read TGTGCCAGCAGCTTAGGAGAGTACCACACAGATACGCAGTATTTT. Translation gives CASSLGEYHTDTQYF.

The V call is TRBV5-4, the J call TRBJ2-1; TRBD2 might be the D (7 bases). This CDR3 has 13 amino acids. Germline V CDR1 and CDR2: SGHNT, YYREEE (reference sequence). V lost 4 bases and J lost 6, with 11 bases in between. CDR3 coding DNA: TGTGCCAGCAGCGGGGGGGCATTCAATGAGCAGTTCTTC. It is translated as CASSGGAFNEQFF. The whole variable domain, filled in from reference TRBV5-4 and TRBJ2-1, reads ETGVTQSPTHLIKTRGQQVTLRCSSQSGHNTVSWYQQALGQGPQFIFQYYREEENGRGNFPPRFSGLQFPNYSSELNVNALELDDSALYLCASSGGAFNEQFFGPGTRLTVL.

The gene calls are TRBV27 and TRBJ2-7; D gene unclear. The CDR3 totals 13 residues. V was clipped by 0 bases and J by 2 bases, with 5 bases between them. CDR1 is MNHEY, CDR2 SMNVEV, per germline (reference sequence). CDR3 sequence (DNA): TGTGCCAGCAGTTTATCTTCTCCCTACGAGCAGTACTTC. Amino acid sequence: CASSLSSPYEQYF.

The table lists this clone with a count of one. The gene calls are TRBV7-9 and TRBJ2-1; D is perhaps TRBD2 (6 bases). Germline CDR1 is SEHNR and CDR2 is FQNEAQ (reference sequence). V was pared by 1 base and J by 5 bases, with 9 bases between. CDR3 length: 14 amino acids. The CDR3 protein is CASSLGDLDNEQFF. The CDR3 region has the DNA TGTGCCAGCAGCTTAGGGGACTTAGACAATGAGCAGTTCTTC.

The genes are TRBV19 and TRBJ2-7, with 9 bases lining up with TRBD1. V lost 2 bases and J lost 5; bases outside the gene matches: 7. Germline loops: CDR1 LNHDA, CDR2 SQIVND (reference sequence). The CDR3 sequence is 15 residues long. Here the CDR3 reads CASSIQGTGFDEQYF. In DNA, the CDR3 is TGTGCCAGTAGTATACAAGGGACAGGGTTCGACGAGCAGTACTTC.

V usage is TRBV5-4 and J usage is TRBJ2-3; D remains unclear. From germline, CDR1 is SGHNT and CDR2 YYREEE (reference sequence). The V and J ends lost 4 bases and 3 bases respectively, with 18 bases between them. The CDR3 sequence is 16 residues long. This CDR3 is CASSPGRERLTDTQYF. CDR3 sequence (DNA): TGTGCCAGCAGCCCCGGAAGGGAAAGACTTACAGATACGCAGTATTTT.

The V and J genes are TRBV10-2 and TRBJ2-5, with 13 bases identical to TRBD2. This CDR3 comprises 18 residues. The germline V gene encodes CDR1 WSHSY and CDR2 SAAADI. With V trimmed by 2 bases and J by 3 bases, 9 bases remained unmatched. CDR3 nucleotides: TGCGCCAGCAGTGAGCAACTAGCGGGAGGGTGGGAAAAAGAGACCCAGTACTTC. Amino acid sequence: CASSEQLAGGWEKETQYF.

The chain joins TRBV7-9 to TRBJ2-2, with a tentative D call TRBD2 (5 bases). Trimming shortened V by 5 bases and J by 4 bases, and 8 bases separated the two germline ends. Germline loops: CDR1 SEHNR, CDR2 FQNEAQ (reference sequence). This CDR3 is 13 amino acids long. The CDR3 DNA reads as TGTGCCAGCAGCCTGACTACCACCGGGGAGCTGTTTTTT. Translating it yields CASSLTTTGELFF.

The chain recombines TRBV11-3 with TRBJ2-4; D call uncertain. CDR1 is SGHNT and CDR2 is YENEEA in the germline V gene. Trimming took off 4 bases at V and 7 bases at J, with 11 bases between the two ends. CDR3 size: 13 residues. The CDR3 region has the DNA TGTGCCAGCAGCTGGCCAGGATCTAACATTCAGTACTTC. This encodes CASSWPGSNIQYF. Looking up the rest from reference TRBV11-3 and TRBJ2-4 gives the full variable domain: EAGVVQSPRYKIIEKKQPVAFWCNPISGHNTLYWYLQNLGQGPELLIRYENEEAVDDSQLPKDRFSAERLKGVDSTLKIQPAELGDSAVYLCASSWPGSNIQYFGAGTRLSVL.

The V gene is TRBV7-6, the J gene TRBJ2-7, with D maybe TRBD2 (5 bases). This CDR3 region has 12 residues. V lost 1 base and J 4 bases, leaving 5 bases between the germline ends. CDR1 is SGHVS and CDR2 is FNYEAQ in the germline V gene. CDR3 protein: CASSLGEYEQYF. The CDR3 coding sequence is TGTGCCAGCAGCTTAGGGGAGTACGAGCAGTACTTC.

V usage is TRBV5-8 and J usage is TRBJ1-5; 8 bases line up with TRBD1. There are 18 residues in the CDR3. The germline V gene encodes CDR1 SGHTS and CDR2 YDEGEE. V gave up 4 bases and J gave up 1 base; unmatched junction bases: 13. The CDR3 DNA reads as TGTGCCAGCAGCCCCAGTAGGACAGGGCGACTAAGCAATCAGCCCCAGCATTTT. Translated: CASSPSRTGRLSNQPQHF.